This entry describes one T cell receptor beta chain. Its matching antigen is unknown. Mismatch with germline at one junction end may stem from a read error. This entry comes from a study of CD8+CD57+ T cells in acquired aplastic anemia. Study at large: Sorted CD4+ and CD8+ cells gave an average of about 3 ug of DNA.

Overall study results and limits: Overlap between patients and controls comprised roughly 28 CD8+ CDR3 sequences. No significant patient-versus-control difference appeared in CD8+ Simpson's diversity.

CD8+CD57+ cell expansion, shown by flow cytometry, had occurred in the patients selected for sequencing. Patients were untreated when blood was sampled. Per germline, CDR1 SGHTA and CDR2 FQGNSA. The CDR3 sequence is 12 residues long. Researchers used genomic DNA as the template to profile TCR beta VDJ and CDR3. TCRdb re-called the reads with MiXCR, one entry per CDR3 protein. The sample lists approximately 250,000 distinct CDR3 sequences, roughly 82% occurring once. Sequenced: sorted CD4+, CD8+, or CD8+CD57+ T cells (not recorded which) from PBMCs. This TCR was recovered from a human donor with aplastic anemia. The V gene is TRBV7-2, the J gene TRBJ2-1; D gene ambiguous. Written as DNA, the CDR3 is TGTGCCAGCAGCTCGACCGCGCGAGAGCAGTGCTTC. Translation gives CASSSTAREQCF.